The 29 T cell receptor beta chains presented below share a single source sample, sequenced in a study of technical replicates of blood from a handful of donors. Method: immunoSEQ multiplex PCR; TCRdb's copy keeps in-frame clones and lacks some. The table includes around 67,000 clones, approximately 83% detected once. The sample taken for sequencing was PBMCs. Receptors were obtained from a human donor in good health. Some clones in this sample may be carry-over from other donors' samples.

The J gene is TRBJ2-6, the V gene TRBV5-5; weak D call: TRBD1 (6 bases). In germline, CDR1 is SGHKS, CDR2 YYEKEE (reference sequence). V was clipped by 0 bases and J by 0 bases, with 7 bases between them. The CDR3 totals 16 residues. Here the CDR3 reads CASSLGRGSGANVLTF. Here the CDR3 DNA reads TGTGCCAGCAGCTTGGGCAGGGGCTCTGGGGCCAACGTCCTGACTTTC.

The chain uses TRBV27 and TRBJ2-3, with D maybe TRBD2 (5 bases). V lost 10 bases to trimming and J lost 6 bases, with 20 bases between them. Germline V CDR1 and CDR2: MNHEY, SMNVEV (reference sequence). CDR3 length equals 14 residues. The CDR3 protein is CATQPLERFDTQYF. CDR3 bases: TGTGCCACCCAACCCCTGGAGCGGTTCGATACGCAGTATTTT.

This clone was seen just once. V is TRBV5-1 and J is TRBJ2-7, with 10 bases identical to TRBD2. Trimming removed 6 bases from V and 1 base from J; junction bases left unmatched: 16. CDR3 length equals 18 residues. Germline V gives CDR1 SGHRS, CDR2 YFSETQ. The CDR3 DNA is TGCGCCAGCAAAAGGGGTCGGAGCGGGGGGGCCGGTTCCTACGAGCAGTACTTC. It is translated as CASKRGRSGGAGSYEQYF.

The chain recombines TRBV5-1 with TRBJ1-2, with D possibly matching TRBD1 (5 bases). V gave up 0 bases and J gave up 5 bases, with 11 bases separating them. The CDR3 consists of 14 residues. Germline V gives CDR1 SGHRS, CDR2 YFSETQ. The CDR3 nucleotides read TGCGCCAGCAGCTTGGCCGGGACTGGATATGGCTACACCTTC. Its protein is CASSLAGTGYGYTF.

This sequence joins TRBV7-7 and TRBJ2-5; D is possibly TRBD2 (5 bases). The length of the CDR3 is 14 residues. Germline-derived CDR1 and CDR2 are SSHAT and FNYEAQ (reference sequence). Trimming left V 6 bases short and J 1 base short, with 12 bases between. The CDR3 spells CASSLEGAQETQYF. CDR3 nucleotides: TGTGCCAGCAGTCTCGAGGGAGCCCAAGAGACCCAGTACTTC.

This chain joins TRBV9 and TRBJ2-7, with D possibly being TRBD1 (6 bases). This CDR3 spans 14 amino acids. The ends were cut back, 4 bases at V and 6 bases at J, with 17 bases in the middle. Germline CDR1 is SGDLS and CDR2 is YYNGEE. The CDR3 reads CASSFQALRGEQYF. The CDR3 DNA follows: TGTGCCAGCAGCTTCCAGGCCCTCAGGGGCGAGCAGTACTTC.

This clone came up a few times. The genes are TRBV27 and TRBJ2-1, with 9 nucleotides matching TRBD2. The germline gives CDR1 MNHEY, CDR2 SMNVEV (reference sequence). The CDR3 has 16 amino acids. V was clipped by 5 bases and J by 0 bases; unmatched bases: 5. CDR3 coding DNA: TGTGCCAGCAGTCCCTATAGCGGGAGCTCCTACAATGAGCAGTTCTTC. Its translation is CASSPYSGSSYNEQFF.

This clone was seen once. This chain connects TRBV30 to TRBJ1-2, with 7 bases lining up with TRBD1. CDR3 size: 13 residues. With V trimmed by 5 bases and J by 5 bases, 8 bases remained unmatched. Looked up from germline, CDR1 is GTSNPN and CDR2 is SVGIG (reference sequence). CDR3 protein: CAWRRGLNYGYTF. As DNA, the CDR3 is TGTGCCTGGCGAAGGGGGCTGAATTATGGCTACACCTTC.

The chain joins TRBV7-7 to TRBJ2-7; no firm D call. CDR3 length: 14 amino acids. Germline V gene data show CDR1 as SSHAT and CDR2 as FNYEAQ (reference sequence). V lost 1 base and J lost 1, with 8 bases in between. CDR3 bases: TGTGCCAGCAGCTTAGATGCGGTTTCCTACGAGCAGTACTTC. Its protein is CASSLDAVSYEQYF.

This rearrangement joins TRBV30 to TRBJ1-5; D might be TRBD1 (6 bases). The CDR3 loop spans 13 amino acids. The V end lost 1 base, the J end lost 5 bases, and 9 bases lay between the germline ends. CDR1 is GTSNPN and CDR2 is SVGIG in the germline V gene (reference sequence). The CDR3 protein is CAWSATGYQPQHF. The DNA for the CDR3 is TGTGCCTGGAGTGCGACAGGCTATCAGCCCCAGCATTTT. The full variable domain, with the rest looked up from reference TRBV30 and TRBJ1-5, is SQTIHQWPATLVQPVGSPLSLECTVEGTSNPNLYWYRQAAGRGLQLLFYSVGIGQISSEVPQNLSASRPQDRQFILSSKKLLLSDSGFYLCAWSATGYQPQHFGDGTRLSIL.

V usage is TRBV7-6 and J usage is TRBJ2-7; 7 positions match TRBD1. Germline lookup yields CDR1 SGHVS and CDR2 FNYEAQ. Trimming removed 4 bases from V and 6 bases from J; junction bases left unmatched: 6. The CDR3 is 13 amino acids. As DNA, the CDR3 is TGTGCCAGCAGCTCTGACAGGGCAGGCGAGCAGTACTTC. Translating gives CASSSDRAGEQYF.

V and J are TRBV4-1 and TRBJ2-7, with D maybe TRBD1 (5 bases). CDR1 is MGHRA, CDR2 YSYEKL, per germline. Trimming left V 3 bases short and J 2 bases short, with 17 bases between. This CDR3 comprises 16 residues. The CDR3 DNA sequence: TGCGCCAGCAGCCAGGGGCCTGACTCAATTACCTACGAGCAGTACTTC. Translated: CASSQGPDSITYEQYF.

The chain recombines TRBV5-4 with TRBJ2-5, with D possibly TRBD2 on 5 matching bases. CDR1 is SGHNT, CDR2 YYREEE, per germline (reference sequence). The CDR3 consists of 15 residues. The ends were cut back, 0 bases at V and 1 base at J, with 10 bases in the middle. CDR3 amino acids: CASSLAGGFQETQYF. The CDR3 DNA reads as TGTGCCAGCAGCTTGGCTGGAGGCTTCCAAGAGACCCAGTACTTC.

The J gene is TRBJ2-6, the V gene TRBV30; 11 bases fit TRBD1. Per the germline V gene, CDR1 is GTSNPN and CDR2 is SVGIG (reference sequence). This CDR3 region has 16 residues. V was pared by 6 bases and J by 2 bases, with 6 bases of the junction left unmatched. CDR3 nucleotide sequence: TGTGCCTGCCCCGGGACAGGGGGTCCTGGGGCCAACGTCCTGACTTTC. Translating gives CACPGTGGPGANVLTF.

The CDR3 protein is CASSSRTGTDTQYF. CDR3 DNA: TGTGCCAGCAGCTCCAGGACAGGGACAGATACGCAGTATTTT. The rearrangement joins TRBV5-4 to TRBJ2-3; 8 positions match TRBD1. Germline V CDR1 and CDR2: SGHNT, YYREEE (reference sequence). This CDR3 comprises 14 residues. The V and J ends lost 3 bases and 3 bases, in that order; junction bases with no gene match: 3.

This clone showed up just once. V is TRBV5-5 and J is TRBJ2-3, with 7 bases identical to TRBD1. Germline V gives CDR1 SGHKS, CDR2 YYEKEE (reference sequence). Trimming removed 2 bases from V and 5 bases from J; junction bases left unmatched: 5. The CDR3 has 14 amino acids. In nucleotides, the CDR3 is TGTGCCAGCAGCTTTACAGGGGTGGAAGATACGCAGTATTTT. The encoded protein is CASSFTGVEDTQYF. The full variable domain, its missing parts supplied by reference TRBV5-5 and TRBJ2-3, is DAGVTQSPTHLIKTRGQQVTLRCSPISGHKSVSWYQQVLGQGPQFIFQYYEKEERGRGNFPDRFSARQFPNYSSELNVNALLLGDSALYLCASSFTGVEDTQYFGPGTRLTVL.

The V gene is TRBV2, the J gene TRBJ1-5; D call uncertain. The germline V gene has CDR1 SNHLY and CDR2 FYNNEI. Trimming removed 6 bases at V and 9 bases at J, with 15 bases between. CDR3 length: 13 amino acids. The CDR3 reads CASSPTDYGPQHF. CDR3 DNA sequence: TGTGCCAGCAGCCCGACCGACTACGGGCCCCAGCATTTT.

The V and J genes are TRBV18 and TRBJ2-1; 7 bases are a match to TRBD1. This CDR3 has 14 amino acids. With 5 bases clipped from V and 6 bases from J, the junction kept 7 bases outside the gene matches. Germline V CDR1 and CDR2: KGHSH, LQKENI. DNA of the CDR3: TGTGCCAGCTCAAAAATGACAGGGATCAATGAGCAGTTCTTC. It translates to CASSKMTGINEQFF.

In this sample, this clone turned up a few times. V usage is TRBV4-3 and J usage is TRBJ1-1, with D perhaps TRBD1 (5 bases). V was shortened by 0 bases and J by 2 bases, with 10 bases between the two germline ends. There are 15 residues in the CDR3. CDR1 is LGHNA, CDR2 YSLEER, per germline. In nucleotides, the CDR3 is TGCGCCAGCAGCCAAGACACAGGCTTAAACACTGAAGCTTTCTTT. It yields the protein CASSQDTGLNTEAFF.

V usage is TRBV9 and J usage is TRBJ1-6, with 10 bases that match TRBD1. The CDR3 contains 17 residues. After removal of 0 bases from V and 7 bases from J, the junction contained 7 bases not matched to a gene. Germline CDR1 SGDLS, CDR2 YYNGEE. CDR3 sequence reads: CASSVDRDRGRNSPLHF. CDR3 DNA sequence: TGTGCCAGCAGCGTAGACCGGGACAGGGGTCGAAATTCACCCCTCCACTTT.

V is TRBV29-1 and J is TRBJ2-1; D is undetermined. Trimming cost V 3 bases and J 5 bases, with 11 bases left between them. From germline, CDR1 is SQVTM and CDR2 ANQGSEA. This CDR3 is 13 amino acids long. Here the CDR3 reads CSVDHSLHNEQFF. CDR3 bases: TGCAGCGTTGATCACAGCTTACACAATGAGCAGTTCTTC.

This rearrangement joins TRBV30 to TRBJ1-3; 8 bases map to TRBD1. The CDR3 is made up of 15 amino acids. Germline V CDR1 and CDR2: GTSNPN, SVGIG (reference sequence). After removal of 4 bases from V and 4 bases from J, the junction contained 9 bases not matched to a gene. CDR3 DNA sequence: TGTGCCTGGACCAAGTTGGGGACAGGAGGAAACACCATATATTTT. Protein: CAWTKLGTGGNTIYF.

This chain connects TRBV19 to TRBJ2-7; D possibly corresponds to TRBD1 (6 bases). The CDR3 totals 15 residues. Per the germline V gene, CDR1 is LNHDA and CDR2 is SQIVND (reference sequence). Trimming left V 5 bases short and J 1 base short, with 15 bases between. The CDR3 reads CASSFQGPPSYEQYF. DNA for the CDR3: TGTGCCAGTAGTTTCCAGGGGCCCCCATCCTACGAGCAGTACTTC.

V and J are TRBV2 and TRBJ1-6; TRBD1 is a possible D gene (6 bases). The CDR3 runs to 14 residues. V was cut by 7 bases and J by 6 bases, with 13 bases left in between. CDR1 is SNHLY, CDR2 FYNNEI, per germline. The CDR3: CASTPQGSNSPLHF. The CDR3 DNA reads TGTGCCAGCACTCCACAGGGAAGTAATTCACCCCTCCACTTT.

This chain uses TRBV5-8 with TRBJ1-6; D is undetermined. This CDR3 is built from 13 residues. Germline lookup yields CDR1 SGHTS and CDR2 YDEGEE. Trimming removed 1 base at V and 8 bases at J, with 7 bases between. CDR3 residues: CASSLFRDSPLHF. For the CDR3, the DNA is TGTGCCAGCAGCTTGTTCCGGGATTCACCCCTCCACTTT.

J is TRBJ1-1 and V is TRBV11-3; perhaps TRBD1 as D (5 bases). This CDR3 has 13 amino acids. V lost 6 bases and J 7 bases, leaving 15 bases between the germline ends. The germline V gene encodes CDR1 SGHNT and CDR2 YENEEA. The CDR3 here is CASSRGGLGEAFF. The CDR3 DNA follows: TGTGCCAGCAGTCGCGGGGGACTGGGTGAAGCTTTCTTT.

The chain carries TRBV7-2 and TRBJ1-6; D uncertain. Trimming removed 5 bases at V and 4 bases at J, with 12 bases between. The CDR3 has 15 residues. Germline values: CDR1 SGHTA, CDR2 FQGNSA. The CDR3 nucleotides are TGTGCCAGCAGCCGCCCGAGAGGTTATAATTCACCCCTCCACTTT. Its protein product is CASSRPRGYNSPLHF.

V usage is TRBV7-8 and J usage is TRBJ2-5, with 11 bases aligning to TRBD2. V dropped 5 bases and J dropped 5; count of bases not matched to a gene: 7. CDR3 length: 15 residues. CDR1 and CDR2 from the germline V gene are SGHVS and FQNEAQ. CDR3 DNA sequence: TGTGCCAGCAGCCCTGGCGCTAGCGGGAGGGAGACCCAGTACTTC. This codes for CASSPGASGRETQYF.

The rearrangement links TRBV30 to TRBJ2-3; a weak D match, TRBD2 (6 bases). CDR1 is GTSNPN and CDR2 is SVGIG in the germline V gene (reference sequence). V lost 7 bases and J 2 bases, leaving 19 bases between the germline ends. The CDR3 length is 15 residues. CDR3 loop: CASNRDFLNTDTQYF. CDR3 sequence (DNA): TGTGCCTCGAACCGGGACTTCTTGAACACAGATACGCAGTATTTT.